A single sample is the source of the 11 T cell receptor beta chains below, sequenced in a study of OX40 agonist ivuxolimab in advanced cancers. Measured with immunoSEQ multiplex PCR; TCRdb has only the in-frame clones, and not every one. Counted here are tens of thousands of clones, approximately 89% occurring once; the ten biggest clones make up 6% to 7%. The sequencing used CD4+ or CD8+ T cells sorted from blood, collected in a trial of the OX40 agonist ivuxolimab. These receptors originate from an adult with an advanced solid tumor such as melanoma, head and neck, liver or kidney cancer.

The rearrangement links TRBV13 to TRBJ1-2; tentative D call: TRBD1 (5 bases). This CDR3 spans 12 amino acids. From germline, CDR1 is PRHDT and CDR2 FYEKMQ (reference sequence). The V end lost 1 base, the J end lost 8 bases, and 8 bases lay between the germline ends. The CDR3 here is CASSLDRGGYTF. In nucleotides, the CDR3 is TGTGCCAGCAGCTTAGACCGGGGCGGCTACACCTTC.

This chain joins TRBV15 and TRBJ2-7; TRBD1 might be the D (5 bases). Germline loops: CDR1 LNHNV, CDR2 YYDKDF (reference sequence). This CDR3 has 15 residues. The V gene lost 1 base and the J gene lost 2 bases, with 12 bases spanning the gap. Written as DNA, the CDR3 is TGTGCCACCAGCAGAGTAGGGCAGGGTACCTACGAGCAGTACTTC. Translating it yields CATSRVGQGTYEQYF.

The chain links TRBV5-6 to TRBJ2-7; 7 bases match TRBD2. The J segment lost 4 bases and the V segment lost 0 bases, leaving 1 base of the junction unmatched. CDR1 is SGHDT and CDR2 is YYEEEE in the germline V gene. This CDR3 contains 13 residues. The CDR3, as DNA: TGTGCCAGCAGCTTGGGAGCGGGGTACGAGCAGTACTTC. Its protein is CASSLGAGYEQYF.

The V call is TRBV7-6, the J call TRBJ2-7; TRBD1 is a possible D gene (5 bases). The V and J ends lost 1 base and 6 bases respectively, with 13 bases between them. The germline V gene has CDR1 SGHVS and CDR2 FNYEAQ. This CDR3 contains 14 residues. This CDR3 is CASSLGGSGSEQYF. CDR3 sequence (DNA): TGTGCCAGCAGCTTAGGGGGCAGTGGGTCCGAGCAGTACTTC.

As to this clone: Other DNA sequences in this sample translate to the same CDR3. The rearrangement links TRBV27 to TRBJ2-1; D not resolved. This CDR3 spans 11 amino acids. Per germline, CDR1 MNHEY and CDR2 SMNVEV (reference sequence). The V and J ends lost 3 bases and 7 bases respectively, with 4 bases between them. CDR3 coding DNA: TGTGCCAGCAGTTTGTATAATGAGCAGTTCTTC. Amino acid sequence: CASSLYNEQFF.

The rearrangement links TRBV27 to TRBJ2-7; D gene uncertain. Germline CDR1 and CDR2: MNHEY and SMNVEV (reference sequence). The V gene lost 3 bases and the J gene lost 2 bases, with 11 bases spanning the gap. This CDR3 comprises 14 residues. The CDR3 nucleotides are TGTGCCAGCAGTTTGTCAGGAGCTCCCTACGAGCAGTACTTC. It encodes CASSLSGAPYEQYF.

CDR3 residues: CASSHGQGAFSPLHF. The CDR3, as DNA: TGTGCCAGCAGCCATGGACAGGGGGCGTTTTCACCCCTCCACTTT. The V and J genes are TRBV27 and TRBJ1-6, with 11 positions matching TRBD1. With 6 bases clipped from V and 9 bases from J, the junction kept 7 bases outside the gene matches. CDR1 is MNHEY, CDR2 SMNVEV, per germline (reference sequence). This CDR3 contains 15 residues.

J is TRBJ1-3 and V is TRBV7-9; D is possibly TRBD1 (6 bases). V was pared by 5 bases and J by 0 bases, with 17 bases between. This CDR3 is 17 amino acids long. CDR1 and CDR2 (germline): SEHNR, FQNEAQ (reference sequence). The CDR3: CASSRSGGPPSGNTIYF. The CDR3, as DNA: TGTGCCAGCAGCCGATCCGGGGGGCCCCCCTCTGGAAACACCATATATTTT.

The CDR3 nucleotides read TGCGCCAGCAGCTTAATATGGGGCCGGGGTGATGAAGCTTTCTTT. Protein: CASSLIWGRGDEAFF. The chain joins TRBV5-1 to TRBJ1-1; TRBD1 is a possible D gene (5 bases). The CDR3 is 15 residues long. Trimming cost V 2 bases and J 7 bases, with 18 bases left between them. Germline CDR1 and CDR2: SGHRS and YFSETQ. Variable domain in full (rest from reference TRBV5-1 and TRBJ1-1): KAGVTQTPRYLIKTRGQQVTLSCSPISGHRSVSWYQQTPGQGLQFLFEYFSETQRNKGNFPGRFSGRQFSNSRSEMNVSTLELGDSALYLCASSLIWGRGDEAFFGQGTRLTVV.

The V call is TRBV27, the J call TRBJ2-3, with D perhaps being TRBD1 or TRBD2 (7 bases each). Germline V lookup: CDR1 MNHEY, CDR2 SMNVEV (reference sequence). Trimming cost V 3 bases and J 1 base, with 14 bases left between them. This CDR3 spans 16 amino acids. The DNA of the CDR3 is TGTGCCAGCAGTTTCAGGGGGGGCCGGGGCACAGATACGCAGTATTTT. Its protein is CASSFRGGRGTDTQYF.

The rearrangement uses TRBV5-1 and TRBJ2-3; D may be TRBD1 (6 bases). V dropped 4 bases and J dropped 2 bases, with 11 bases sitting between them. The CDR3 has 14 residues. Germline lookup yields CDR1 SGHRS and CDR2 YFSETQ. Here the CDR3 DNA reads TGCGCCAGCAGCGGGGACAAAACCACAGATACGCAGTATTTT. Residues: CASSGDKTTDTQYF.